This is a list of T cell receptor beta chains from one sample in a study of sequential checkpoint blockade in melanoma. Libraries were prepared by immunoSEQ multiplex PCR; TCRdb keeps only in-frame clonotypes and omits some of them. The data show approximately 28,000 clones, 83% seen once. Source: CD8+ T cells sorted from blood (inferred from file names), taken from a patient given nivolumab and ipilimumab in sequence. The receptors shown here come from a human donor with melanoma. CDR3s include the opening cysteine and the closing phenylalanine or tryptophan. D genes are given only for firm matches. Clone size is not always given. Where it is, it says once, few, many or a class for expanded clones.

abundance	d_gene	v_gene	j_gene	CDR3nt	CDR3aa
.	TRBD2	TRBV15	TRBJ2-2	TGTGCCACCAGCAGAGAAGAGGGAGGGCCTACCGGGGAGCTGTTTTTT	CATSREEGGPTGELFF
.	TRBD1	TRBV19	TRBJ2-3	TGTGCCAGTAGTATAGGGCCAGGGGGCGCAGATACGCAGTATTTT	CASSIGPGGADTQYF
.	.	TRBV11-3	TRBJ2-2	TGTGCCAGCAGTTCGGGGGCCGGGGAGCTGTTTTTT	CASSSGAGELFF
.	TRBD1	TRBV9	TRBJ1-2	TGTGCCAGCAGCGCATCGACAGGGGAAGGGCACTATTGGGGCTACACCTTC	CASSASTGEGHYWGYTF
.	.	TRBV5-6	TRBJ2-7	TGTGCCAGCAGCTTCGGGTCCCACGAGCAGTACTTC	CASSFGSHEQYF
.	TRBD1	TRBV7-6	TRBJ2-2	TGTGCCAGCAGCTTAGCGGAATTTCCGGGACAGGGGGCCGCGAACACCGGGGAGCTGTTTTTT	CASSLAEFPGQGAANTGELFF
.	TRBD2	TRBV4-1	TRBJ2-5	TGCGCCAGCAGCCCCCCGGGGGGCCAAGAGACCCAGTACTTC	CASSPPGGQETQYF
.	TRBD1	TRBV5-1	TRBJ2-7	TGCGCCAGCAGACCCGGGACAGACTACTACGAGCAGTACTTC	CASRPGTDYYEQYF
.	TRBD1	TRBV7-8	TRBJ2-2	TGTGCCAGCAGCTTAGTAGGGGGCTACACCGGGGAGCTGTTTTTT	CASSLVGGYTGELFF
.	.	TRBV27	TRBJ1-2	TGTGCCAGCAGTCCCCGGGGGGTGAAAGGCTACACCTTC	CASSPRGVKGYTF
.	TRBD2	TRBV7-8	TRBJ2-5	TGTGCCAGCAGCGCGGGACTAGCGGGGGGGCATCTAGAGACCCAGTACTTC	CASSAGLAGGHLETQYF
.	TRBD1	TRBV9	TRBJ2-3	TGTGCCAGCAGCGTGCCCGACAGGGGCACAGATACGCAGTATTTT	CASSVPDRGTDTQYF
.	TRBD2	TRBV9	TRBJ2-3	TGTGCCAGCAGCGCTAGCGGGGGGAACACAGATACGCAGTATTTT	CASSASGGNTDTQYF
few	.	TRBV4-2	TRBJ2-7	TGTGCCAGCAGCTTGGGGAGCTCCTACGAGCAGTACTTC	CASSLGSSYEQYF
.	TRBD1	TRBV6-1	TRBJ1-1	TGTGCCAGCGGCTGGGACAGGGGGCCGACAGAAGCTTTCTTT	CASGWDRGPTEAFF
.	.	TRBV25-1	TRBJ1-3	TGTGCCAGCACTCCTGGACCTGGACAGTACTCTGGAAACACCATATATTTT	CASTPGPGQYSGNTIYF
.	.	TRBV12-2	TRBJ2-3	TGTGCAAGTCGCCCCCCGGCTAGCGGGGAGAATCTTACGCAGTATTTT	CASRPPASGENLTQYF
.	.	TRBV7-9	TRBJ2-2	TGTGCCAGCAGCCCTACGACTGCCCAGAACACCGGGGAGCTGTTTTTT	CASSPTTAQNTGELFF
once	TRBD2	TRBV7-3	TRBJ2-3	TGTGCCAGCAGCCAGGAGGGCGGGGGGGCCTCAGATACGCAGTATTTT	CASSQEGGGASDTQYF
few	.	TRBV19	TRBJ2-7	TGTGCCAGCGGCCCGGGACTCACCTACGAGCAGTACTTC	CASGPGLTYEQYF
.	TRBD1	TRBV5-1	TRBJ1-4	TGCGCCAGCAGCGATCCGGGACAGGGGGCAACTAATGAAAAACTGTTTTTT	CASSDPGQGATNEKLFF
.	.	TRBV12-2	TRBJ2-1	TGTGCAAGTCGCTTAGGGAACAGGGGGACCTACAATGAGCAGTTCTTC	CASRLGNRGTYNEQFF
.	TRBD1	TRBV5-5	TRBJ1-4	TGTGCCAGCAGCTTGGACAGGGGGGGAGAAAAACTGTTTTTT	CASSLDRGGEKLFF
.	.	TRBV10-3	TRBJ2-7	TGTGCCATCAGTGAAGAAGGGGCGACCTACGAGCAGTACTTC	CAISEEGATYEQYF
.	.	TRBV7-9	TRBJ2-3	TGTGCCAGCAGCGCCGTCGGGTGGGGGGACACAGATACGCAGTATTTT	CASSAVGWGDTDTQYF
.	.	TRBV2	TRBJ2-7	TGTGCCAGCAAACCTCCTCTAACCTACGAGCAGTACTTC	CASKPPLTYEQYF
.	TRBD1	TRBV6-6	TRBJ1-2	TGTGCCAGCAGTAACTTACAGGGGTTCCGACACTATGGCTACACCTTC	CASSNLQGFRHYGYTF
.	TRBD1	TRBV5-4	TRBJ2-2	TGTGCCAGCAGCGGGACAGGGGTGCCCGGGGAGCTGTTTTTT	CASSGTGVPGELFF
.	.	TRBV2	TRBJ2-7	TGTGCCAGCAGGAATCCAGGGAACTACGAGCAGTACTTC	CASRNPGNYEQYF
.	TRBD1	TRBV9	TRBJ1-2	TGTGCCAGCAGCGTAGAAGGGACAGGGGTCTCCTATGGCTACACCTTC	CASSVEGTGVSYGYTF
few	TRBD1	TRBV29-1	TRBJ1-2	TGCAGCGTTCCCACCCAGGGGGCAAATGGCTACACCTTC	CSVPTQGANGYTF
.	TRBD2	TRBV11-2	TRBJ2-1	TGTGCCAGCAGCAACGATGGGCGGGGGGGCCGTGAGCAGTTCTTC	CASSNDGRGGREQFF
medium-sized	.	TRBV28	TRBJ2-7	TGTGCCAGCAATCCCGGGATGGGAGCGTCCTACGAGCAGTACTTC	CASNPGMGASYEQYF
.	TRBD1	TRBV9	TRBJ1-2	TGTGCCAGCAGCGTAGGGGACAGCATAACCCTAAACTATGGCTACACCTTC	CASSVGDSITLNYGYTF
few	.	TRBV29-1	TRBJ1-3	TGCAGCGTTGAAGAGGAGGTTTCTGGAAACACCATATATTTT	CSVEEEVSGNTIYF
.	.	TRBV9	TRBJ2-3	TGTGCCAGCAGCGTAGGAACAGGGACGCGGGATACGCAGTATTTT	CASSVGTGTRDTQYF
.	TRBD1	TRBV15	TRBJ2-1	TGTGCCACCAGCAGAGCGGGACAGGAGGCCTACAATGAGCAGTTCTTC	CATSRAGQEAYNEQFF
.	.	TRBV10-1	TRBJ1-1	TGCGCCAGCAGCCAGGGACTTATGAACACTGAAGCTTTCTTT	CASSQGLMNTEAFF
.	.	TRBV7-9	TRBJ2-5	TGTGCCAGCAGCCCGTTGGGCCGAGGGGGTGTCTCAGGGACCCAGTACTTC	CASSPLGRGGVSGTQYF
.	.	TRBV6-4	TRBJ2-7	TGTGCCAGCAGTGAGATTGCGGGGAGCGAGCAGTACTTC	CASSEIAGSEQYF
.	.	TRBV27	TRBJ2-7	TGTGCCAGCAGTTTAGAAGGGAACAGGTACGAGCAGTACTTC	CASSLEGNRYEQYF
once	.	TRBV27	TRBJ1-5	TGTGCCAGCAGTCCTTCGCCGAGTCAGCCCCAGCATTTT	CASSPSPSQPQHF